Presented here are 31 T cell receptor beta chains from one specimen sequenced in a study of technical replicates of blood from a few donors (dated 2017 in TCRdb). Library preparation employed the immunoSEQ multiplex PCR assay. In TCRdb, the immuneACCESS table is reduced to in-frame sequences with V and J assigned. These tables do not hold every clone; where another copy was compared, an unresolved V gene accounts for under half, and the others remain unexplained. The sample table holds roughly 79,000 clones, of which about 81% were seen once. The ten biggest clones cover 3% to 4.5% of the sample. Sequenced: PBMCs. These receptors were collected from a human donor in good health. Some clones in this sample may be carry-over from other donors' samples.

This chain links TRBV5-6 with TRBJ2-3, with D possibly matching TRBD1 (5 bases). The CDR3 has 13 residues. V was clipped by 1 base and J by 6 bases, with 9 bases between them. Germline lookup yields CDR1 SGHDT and CDR2 YYEEEE. CDR3 loop: CASSLPGPDTQYF. The CDR3 nucleotides are TGTGCCAGCAGCTTGCCAGGGCCGGATACGCAGTATTTT.

This clone was seen once. J is TRBJ1-3 and V is TRBV25-1; no clear D gene. V was cut by 7 bases and J by 2 bases, with 15 bases left in between. The CDR3 length is 15 residues. CDR1 is MGHDK, CDR2 SYGVNS, per germline. CDR3 in amino acids: CASTPTGSPGNTIYF. DNA for the CDR3: TGTGCCAGCACCCCTACGGGGAGTCCTGGAAACACCATATATTTT.

The chain joins TRBV6-1 to TRBJ1-2; a possible D gene is TRBD1 (6 bases). The length of the CDR3 is 14 residues. Trimming cost V 7 bases and J 4 bases, with 16 bases left between them. The germline V gene encodes CDR1 MNHNS and CDR2 SASEGT. CDR3 in DNA: TGTGCCAGCATCCCGGGACAACTCGGCTATGGCTACACCTTC. It encodes CASIPGQLGYGYTF.

This clone was counted between two and nine times. The chain has TRBV7-9 and TRBJ2-7, with D perhaps matching TRBD1 (7 bases). This CDR3 has 15 amino acids. The germline CDR1 and CDR2 sequences are SEHNR and FQNEAQ (reference sequence). The V end was cut by 1 base, the J end by 6 bases, with 16 bases between. The CDR3 nucleotides read TGTGCCAGCAGCTTAGTGGCTGGGCAGGGGGGCGAGCAGTACTTC. Protein sequence: CASSLVAGQGGEQYF.

This chain joins TRBV18 and TRBJ2-7; 8 bases align to TRBD2. The J segment lost 2 bases and the V segment lost 3 bases, leaving 3 bases of the junction unmatched. Germline lookup yields CDR1 KGHSH and CDR2 LQKENI. The CDR3 totals 14 residues. Here the CDR3 DNA reads TGTGCCAGCTCACCGGGGACTAGGGCCTACGAGCAGTACTTC. It translates to CASSPGTRAYEQYF.

This clone turned up a few times. The rearrangement joins TRBV4-1 to TRBJ2-5; D remains unclear. The CDR3 is made up of 14 amino acids. The V end was cut by 4 bases, the J end by 4 bases, with 13 bases between. Germline lookup yields CDR1 MGHRA and CDR2 YSYEKL. The DNA of the CDR3 is TGCGCCAGCAGCCCCGTAACACCGGGAGAGACCCAGTACTTC. This gives the protein CASSPVTPGETQYF.

The chain has TRBV30 and TRBJ1-3; D not certain. V was cut by 0 bases and J by 3 bases, with 18 bases left in between. CDR3 length: 17 amino acids. The germline V gene has CDR1 GTSNPN and CDR2 SVGIG (reference sequence). The CDR3 nucleotides are TGTGCCTGGAGTGTACGGTCGCAGGTTTTGCGTGGAAACACCATATATTTT. Translating gives CAWSVRSQVLRGNTIYF.

In its sample, this clone was seen once. The V call is TRBV18, the J call TRBJ2-7; D gene unclear. The CDR3 contains 15 residues. From germline, CDR1 is KGHSH and CDR2 LQKENI. Trimming removed 3 bases from V and 2 bases from J, with 14 bases in between. DNA for the CDR3: TGTGCCAGCTCACCGCAAGCGACGGAAGCCTACGAGCAGTACTTC. Its protein product is CASSPQATEAYEQYF.

V is TRBV6-1 and J is TRBJ1-5, with TRBD1 identical over 9 bases. V lost 6 bases, J lost 8 bases, and 5 bases stayed unmatched. CDR3 length: 13 amino acids. Germline CDR1 is MNHNS and CDR2 is SASEGT. The CDR3 sequence is CASSRDREEPQHF. CDR3 DNA sequence: TGTGCCAGCAGCCGGGACAGGGAAGAGCCCCAGCATTTT.

V gene TRBV7-6 combines with J gene TRBJ2-3; weak D call: TRBD2 (6 bases). Germline CDR1 SGHVS, CDR2 FNYEAQ. This CDR3 has 16 amino acids. Between the trimmed V and J ends, which lost 2 bases and 6 bases, there was a span of 18 bases. This chain's CDR3 is CASSLTSGAPGDTQYF. The CDR3 DNA is TGTGCCAGCAGCTTAACGTCGGGAGCTCCTGGGGATACGCAGTATTTT.

This clone was seen a single time. This chain connects TRBV7-9 to TRBJ2-7, with 12 positions matching TRBD1. The CDR3 is 15 residues long. J was trimmed by 1 base and V by 6 bases; bases with no gene match: 4. CDR1 is SEHNR, CDR2 FQNEAQ, per germline (reference sequence). This CDR3 reads CASSRDRGQSYEQYF. DNA of the CDR3: TGTGCCAGCAGTAGGGACAGGGGGCAATCCTACGAGCAGTACTTC.

A single count supports this clone. The chain combines TRBV5-6 with TRBJ1-3; D uncertain. Germline CDR1 reads SGHDT; CDR2 reads YYEEEE. V was clipped by 5 bases and J by 0 bases, with 12 bases between them. The CDR3 is made up of 15 amino acids. This CDR3 reads CASSPGWSSGNTIYF. CDR3 DNA: TGTGCCAGCAGTCCCGGGTGGTCCTCTGGAAACACCATATATTTT.

V gene TRBV18 combines with J gene TRBJ1-2; 8 bases align to TRBD1. Trimming took 2 bases from V and 5 from J; bases not matched to a gene: 10. The CDR3 totals 16 residues. Germline CDR1 KGHSH, CDR2 LQKENI. The CDR3 DNA reads TGTGCCAGCTCACCAAGCCAGGGGGCTTTCGGGTATGGCTACACCTTC. The encoded protein is CASSPSQGAFGYGYTF. Variable domain in full (rest from reference TRBV18 and TRBJ1-2): NAGVMQNPRHLVRRRGQEARLRCSPMKGHSHVYWYRQLPEEGLKFMVYLQKENIIDESGMPKERFSAEFPKEGPSILRIQQVVRGDSAAYFCASSPSQGAFGYGYTFGSGTRLTVV.

This clone was found a few times. This sequence joins TRBV5-1 and TRBJ2-5; D may be TRBD1 (5 bases). The V end was cut by 7 bases, the J end by 5 bases, with 21 bases between. CDR1 and CDR2 from the germline V gene are SGHRS and YFSETQ. The CDR3 contains 15 residues. CDR3 bases: TGCGCCAGCGGAGTAGGGGATTTTGTTGAGGAGACCCAGTACTTC. Amino acid sequence: CASGVGDFVEETQYF.

The V and J genes are TRBV7-2 and TRBJ1-5; D remains ambiguous. This CDR3 is 13 amino acids long. V was shortened by 5 bases and J by 2 bases, with 7 bases between the two germline ends. The V gene's germline CDR1 is SGHTA and CDR2 FQGNSA. CDR3 nucleotide sequence: TGTGCCAGCAGCCGAGGAGGCAATCAGCCCCAGCATTTT. Translating it yields CASSRGGNQPQHF.

The chain links TRBV19 to TRBJ2-4; 9 positions agree with TRBD1. CDR1 is LNHDA, CDR2 SQIVND, per germline (reference sequence). The trim removed 3 bases at V and 2 bases at J, leaving 5 bases unmatched. The CDR3 has 16 residues. The CDR3 is CASSIGTGRTKNIQYF. Written as DNA, the CDR3 is TGTGCCAGTAGTATCGGGACAGGGAGAACCAAAAACATTCAGTACTTC.

V usage is TRBV6-1 and J usage is TRBJ2-1; D is unresolved. CDR1 and CDR2 (germline): MNHNS, SASEGT. The CDR3 consists of 12 residues. V was shortened by 5 bases and J by 7 bases, with 9 bases between the two germline ends. CDR3 in DNA: TGTGCCAGCAGTAGCCTCCTAAATGAGCAGTTCTTC. Translated: CASSSLLNEQFF.

The rearrangement links TRBV15 to TRBJ1-5; perhaps TRBD1 as D (6 bases). The CDR3 is 14 residues long. Germline loops: CDR1 LNHNV, CDR2 YYDKDF (reference sequence). V dropped 5 bases and J dropped 4 bases, with 12 bases sitting between them. The CDR3 reads CATSADSDNQPQHF. The CDR3 DNA sequence: TGTGCCACCAGCGCGGACAGTGATAATCAGCCCCAGCATTTT.

The chain couples TRBV6-1 to TRBJ2-5, with TRBD2 matching over 9 bases. The V gene end was trimmed by 3 bases and the J gene end by 4 bases; junction bases not matched to a gene: 9. CDR1 MNHNS and CDR2 SASEGT come from the germline V gene. The CDR3 totals 16 residues. The CDR3 loop is CASSEGGGAFGETQYF. CDR3 DNA sequence: TGTGCCAGCAGTGAGGGCGGGGGGGCTTTTGGAGAGACCCAGTACTTC.

V and J are TRBV6-5 and TRBJ1-2; tentatively, D is TRBD1 (5 bases). Germline V lookup: CDR1 MNHEY, CDR2 SVGAGI. CDR3 size: 16 residues. Trimming removed 0 bases at V and 2 bases at J, with 13 bases between. The CDR3 here is CASSYSHGRVNYGYTF. CDR3 nucleotides: TGTGCCAGCAGTTACTCTCACGGCAGGGTGAACTATGGCTACACCTTC.

This sequence joins TRBV15 and TRBJ1-6; 7 nucleotides align to TRBD1. The CDR3 covers 16 residues. Trimming took 0 bases from V and 12 from J; bases not matched to a gene: 11. In germline, CDR1 is LNHNV, CDR2 YYDKDF (reference sequence). CDR3: CATSRDGTAGALPLHF. The CDR3 DNA reads as TGTGCCACCAGCAGAGATGGGACAGCCGGAGCATTACCCCTCCACTTT. Full variable domain (rest looked up from reference TRBV15 and TRBJ1-6): DAMVIQNPRYQVTQFGKPVTLSCSQTLNHNVMYWYQQKSSQAPKLLFHYYDKDFNNEADTPDNFQSRRPNTSFCFLDIRSPGLGDTAMYLCATSRDGTAGALPLHFGNGTRLTVT.

This chain links TRBV11-2 with TRBJ1-2; 9 bases are a match to TRBD1. The ends lost 4 bases at V and 7 bases at J; junction bases unmatched: 7. The CDR3 spans 14 residues. CDR1 is SGHAT and CDR2 is FQNNGV in the germline V gene. The CDR3 nucleotides are TGTGCCAGCAGCTCAGGACAGGGGCGGCGTGGCTACACCTTC. Translated, it gives CASSSGQGRRGYTF.

This sequence joins TRBV7-2 and TRBJ1-3; TRBD1 is a possible D gene (6 bases). Germline assignment: CDR1 SGHTA and CDR2 FQGNSA. Trimming removed 1 base at V and 4 bases at J, with 11 bases between. The CDR3 totals 15 residues. DNA of the CDR3: TGTGCCAGCAGCTTAGGGGCAGGGGCAGGAAACACCATATATTTT. This sequence encodes CASSLGAGAGNTIYF. The full variable domain, with the rest looked up from reference TRBV7-2 and TRBJ1-3, is GAGVSQSPSNKVTEKGKDVELRCDPISGHTALYWYRQSLGQGLEFLIYFQGNSAPDKSGLPSDRFSAERTGGSVSTLTIQRTQQEDSAVYLCASSLGAGAGNTIYFGEGSWLTVV.

The chain has TRBV2 and TRBJ2-7, with 10 positions matching TRBD2. The CDR3 extends over 14 amino acids. The germline gives CDR1 SNHLY, CDR2 FYNNEI. V lost 6 bases to trimming and J lost 0 bases; unmatched junction nucleotides: 2. CDR3 sequence: CASSQREGSYEQYF. The CDR3 coding sequence is TGTGCCAGCAGCCAGCGGGAGGGCTCCTACGAGCAGTACTTC.

The chain joins TRBV5-1 to TRBJ2-3, with 7 bases fitting TRBD1. The CDR3 runs to 15 residues. Germline values: CDR1 SGHRS, CDR2 YFSETQ. Trimming at V came to 3 bases and at J to 1 base, leaving 5 bases not matched to a gene. In nucleotides, the CDR3 is TGCGCCAGCAGCTCTACTGGACAGGGCACAGATACGCAGTATTTT. Its translation: CASSSTGQGTDTQYF.

The V call is TRBV7-9, the J call TRBJ2-3, with D perhaps matching TRBD1 (5 bases). The V end was cut by 5 bases, the J end by 4 bases, with 13 bases between. The CDR3 spans 14 residues. Germline assignment: CDR1 SEHNR and CDR2 FQNEAQ (reference sequence). The CDR3 DNA sequence: TGTGCCAGCAGCCCCTCCAGGGTTCCAGATACGCAGTATTTT. Its translation is CASSPSRVPDTQYF.

The chain is built from TRBV30 and TRBJ2-5; tentatively, D is TRBD2 (5 bases). The CDR3 spans 13 residues. Germline V gene lookup returns CDR1 GTSNPN and CDR2 SVGIG (reference sequence). Trimming took 5 bases from V and 1 from J, leaving 11 bases between them. CDR3 in amino acids: CAWSGLSQETQYF. Written as DNA, the CDR3 is TGTGCCTGGTCCGGACTCAGCCAAGAGACCCAGTACTTC.

This rearrangement joins TRBV21-1 to TRBJ2-1; whether TRBD1, the table's D call, matches the DNA was not checked. TRBV21-1 is deemed a pseudogene. This CDR3 comprises 15 residues. Here the CDR3 DNA reads TGTGCCAGCAGCCTACGGGACAGGGGGCACAATGAGCAGTTCTTC. Translating it yields CASSLRDRGHNEQFF.

The rearrangement joins TRBV7-9 to TRBJ2-7; 13 bases agree with TRBD2. V shed 5 bases, J shed 3 bases, and the junction held 4 bases outside the gene matches. The CDR3 runs 15 residues. CDR1 and CDR2 from the germline V gene are SEHNR and FQNEAQ (reference sequence). The CDR3 DNA is TGTGCCAGCAGCAGGGGACTAGCGGGGAACTACGAGCAGTACTTC. Encoded protein: CASSRGLAGNYEQYF. Using reference TRBV7-9 and TRBJ2-7 for the parts outside the CDR3, the full variable domain is DTGVSQNPRHKITKRGQNVTFRCDPISEHNRLYWYRQTLGQGPEFLTYFQNEAQLEKSRLLSDRFSAERPKGSFSTLEIQRTEQGDSAMYLCASSRGLAGNYEQYFGPGTRLTVT.

The chain recombines TRBV18 with TRBJ1-3; D is perhaps TRBD1 (5 bases). The CDR3 is 18 amino acids. V was pared by 0 bases and J by 0 bases, with 15 bases between. Per germline, CDR1 KGHSH and CDR2 LQKENI. The CDR3 region is CASSPPSLQGYSGNTIYF. Here the CDR3 DNA reads TGTGCCAGCTCACCACCGTCTCTCCAGGGCTACTCTGGAAACACCATATATTTT. Together with reference TRBV18 and TRBJ1-3, the CDR3 gives the full variable domain: NAGVMQNPRHLVRRRGQEARLRCSPMKGHSHVYWYRQLPEEGLKFMVYLQKENIIDESGMPKERFSAEFPKEGPSILRIQQVVRGDSAAYFCASSPPSLQGYSGNTIYFGEGSWLTVV.

The CDR3 region is CASTPGDLGGGYTF. The CDR3 DNA is TGTGCCAGCACCCCGGGGGATCTAGGCGGTGGCTACACCTTC. V is TRBV25-1 and J is TRBJ1-2, with D maybe TRBD1 (5 bases). CDR3 length: 14 residues. With 7 bases removed from V and 7 bases from J, the gap between germline ends came to 19 bases. Looked up from germline, CDR1 is MGHDK and CDR2 is SYGVNS.